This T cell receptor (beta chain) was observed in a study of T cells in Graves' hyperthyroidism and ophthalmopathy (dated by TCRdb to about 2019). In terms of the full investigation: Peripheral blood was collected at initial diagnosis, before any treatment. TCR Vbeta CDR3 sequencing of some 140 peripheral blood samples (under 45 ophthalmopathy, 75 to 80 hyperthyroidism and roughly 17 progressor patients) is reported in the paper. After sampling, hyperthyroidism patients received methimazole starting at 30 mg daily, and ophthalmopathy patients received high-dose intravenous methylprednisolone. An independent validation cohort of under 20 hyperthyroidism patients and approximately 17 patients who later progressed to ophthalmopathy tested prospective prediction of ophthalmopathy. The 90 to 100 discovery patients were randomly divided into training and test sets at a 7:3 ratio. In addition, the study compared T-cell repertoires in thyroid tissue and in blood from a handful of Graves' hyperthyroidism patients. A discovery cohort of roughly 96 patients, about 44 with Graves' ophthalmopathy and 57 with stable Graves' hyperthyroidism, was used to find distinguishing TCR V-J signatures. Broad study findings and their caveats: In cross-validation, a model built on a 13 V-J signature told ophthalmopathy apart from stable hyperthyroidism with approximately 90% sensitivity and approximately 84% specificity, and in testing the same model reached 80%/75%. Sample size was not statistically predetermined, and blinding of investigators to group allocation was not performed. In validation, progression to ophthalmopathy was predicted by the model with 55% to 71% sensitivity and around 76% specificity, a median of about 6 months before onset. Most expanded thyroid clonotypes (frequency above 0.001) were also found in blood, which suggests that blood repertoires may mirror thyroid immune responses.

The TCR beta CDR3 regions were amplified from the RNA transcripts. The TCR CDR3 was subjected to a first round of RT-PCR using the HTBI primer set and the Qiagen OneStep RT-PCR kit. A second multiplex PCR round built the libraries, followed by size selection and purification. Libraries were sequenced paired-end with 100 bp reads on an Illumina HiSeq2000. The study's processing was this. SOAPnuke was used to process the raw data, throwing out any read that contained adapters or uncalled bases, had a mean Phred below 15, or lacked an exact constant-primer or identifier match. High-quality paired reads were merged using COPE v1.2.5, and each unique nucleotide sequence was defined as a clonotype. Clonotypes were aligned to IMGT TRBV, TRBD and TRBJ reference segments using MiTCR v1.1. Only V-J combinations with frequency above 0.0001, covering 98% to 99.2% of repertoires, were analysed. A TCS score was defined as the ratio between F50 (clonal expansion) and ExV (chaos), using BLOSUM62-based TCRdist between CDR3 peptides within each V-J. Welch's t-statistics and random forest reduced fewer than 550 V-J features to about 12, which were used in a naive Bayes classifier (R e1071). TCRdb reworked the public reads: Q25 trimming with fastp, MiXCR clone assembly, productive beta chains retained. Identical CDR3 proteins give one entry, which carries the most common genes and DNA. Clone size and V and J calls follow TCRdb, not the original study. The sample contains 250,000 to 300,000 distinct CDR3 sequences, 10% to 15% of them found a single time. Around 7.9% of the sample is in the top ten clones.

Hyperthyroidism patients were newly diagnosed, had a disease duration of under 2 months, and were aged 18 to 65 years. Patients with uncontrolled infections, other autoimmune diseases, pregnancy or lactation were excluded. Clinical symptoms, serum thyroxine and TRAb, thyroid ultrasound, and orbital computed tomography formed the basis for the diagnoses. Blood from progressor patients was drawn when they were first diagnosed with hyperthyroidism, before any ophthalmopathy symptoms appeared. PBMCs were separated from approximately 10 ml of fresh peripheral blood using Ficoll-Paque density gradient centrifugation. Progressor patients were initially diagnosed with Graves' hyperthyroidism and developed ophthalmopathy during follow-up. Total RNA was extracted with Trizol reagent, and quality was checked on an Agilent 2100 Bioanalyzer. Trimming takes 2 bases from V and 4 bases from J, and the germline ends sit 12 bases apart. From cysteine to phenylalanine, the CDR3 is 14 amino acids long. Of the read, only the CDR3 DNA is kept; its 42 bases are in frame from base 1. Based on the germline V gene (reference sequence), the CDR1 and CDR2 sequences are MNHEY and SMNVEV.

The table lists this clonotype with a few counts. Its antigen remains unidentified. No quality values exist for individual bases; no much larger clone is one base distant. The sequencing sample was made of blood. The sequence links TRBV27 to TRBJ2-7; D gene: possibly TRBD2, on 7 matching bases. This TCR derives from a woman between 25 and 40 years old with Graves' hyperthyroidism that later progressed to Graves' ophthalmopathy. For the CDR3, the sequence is CASSLGGAQYEQYF. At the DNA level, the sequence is TGTGCCAGCAGTTTAGGGGGGGCGCAGTACGAGCAGTACTTC.